The next 18 T cell receptor beta chains were all read from a single sample in a study of radiotherapy plus CTLA-4 blockade in lung cancer. Method: immunoSEQ multiplex PCR; TCRdb's copy keeps in-frame clones and lacks some. Of tens of thousands of clones in the sample, approximately 84% were seen once. Sequenced material: peripheral blood, taken from a patient treated with radiotherapy plus ipilimumab. The receptor source for this set is a human donor with non-small cell lung cancer who had a partial response to radiotherapy plus ipilimumab.

This clone turned up a few times. V and J are TRBV18 and TRBJ2-5; D may be TRBD2 (5 bases). Germline CDR1 is KGHSH and CDR2 is LQKENI. The ends were cut back, 2 bases at V and 10 bases at J, with 14 bases in the middle. The CDR3 runs 13 residues. The CDR3 reads CASSPERARGQYF. The CDR3 nucleotides read TGTGCCAGCTCACCAGAAAGGGCTCGGGGCCAGTACTTC.

The rearrangement joins TRBV28 to TRBJ2-3; no reliable D call. The V gene's germline CDR1 is MDHEN and CDR2 SYDVKM. Deletions cut 5 bases from V and 2 bases from J, with 5 bases between. The CDR3 runs to 12 residues. The CDR3: CASSPTTDTQYF. In DNA, the CDR3 is TGTGCCAGCAGTCCTACCACAGATACGCAGTATTTT.

A single count supports this clone. The chain joins TRBV27 to TRBJ2-1; 12 bases line up with TRBD2. V lost 6 bases and J lost 4; bases outside the gene matches: 7. This CDR3 is built from 16 residues. Germline CDR1 MNHEY, CDR2 SMNVEV (reference sequence). For the CDR3, the DNA is TGTGCCAGCAGCACAGGGACTAGCGGGCTTTACAATGAGCAGTTCTTC. Its translation: CASSTGTSGLYNEQFF.

This clone appeared once. The chain has TRBV7-9 and TRBJ1-2; perhaps TRBD1 as D (6 bases). The V gene's germline CDR1 is SEHNR and CDR2 FQNEAQ (reference sequence). V was clipped by 1 base and J by 5 bases, with 14 bases between them. The CDR3 has 15 residues. For the CDR3, the DNA is TGTGCCAGCAGCTTAGGATCGGACAGCTCATATGGCTACACCTTC. Translation gives CASSLGSDSSYGYTF.

This clone occurred a few times. J is TRBJ2-7 and V is TRBV10-3, with TRBD1 matching over 11 bases. CDR1 and CDR2 from the germline V gene are ENHRY and SYGVKD. The CDR3 loop spans 14 amino acids. The V and J ends lost 8 bases and 3 bases, in that order; junction bases with no gene match: 6. The CDR3 coding sequence is TGTGCCATCCGACCGGGGACAGGGGGCTACGAGCAGTACGTC. As protein: CAIRPGTGGYEQYV.

As to this clone: The same CDR3 also results from other DNA sequences found in this sample. V usage is TRBV19 and J usage is TRBJ1-1, with 8 bases lining up with TRBD1. V lost 6 bases, J lost 7 bases, and 13 bases stayed unmatched. CDR1 and CDR2 (germline): LNHDA, SQIVND (reference sequence). There are 15 residues in the CDR3. CDR3 coding DNA: TGTGCCAGTAGGAGACAGGGGATGAACATTGGTGAAGCTTTCTTT. It translates to CASRRQGMNIGEAFF.

V and J are TRBV5-4 and TRBJ1-1; D call uncertain. The CDR3 totals 14 residues. V lost 1 base and J 4 bases, leaving 11 bases between the germline ends. CDR1 SGHNT and CDR2 YYREEE come from the germline V gene (reference sequence). CDR3 in DNA: TGTGCCAGCAGCTTGCCGTCGGCGGCCACTGAAGCTTTCTTT. This sequence encodes CASSLPSAATEAFF.

J is TRBJ2-1 and V is TRBV30, with TRBD2 as a possible D gene (6 bases). Germline values: CDR1 GTSNPN, CDR2 SVGIG (reference sequence). The length of the CDR3 is 15 residues. Trimming removed 2 bases from V and 7 bases from J, with 18 bases in between. DNA of the CDR3: TGTGCCTGGAGTCTTAGCCCTTCCGGAGGGAATGAGCAGTTCTTC. It translates to CAWSLSPSGGNEQFF. The full variable domain, completed using reference TRBV30 and TRBJ2-1, is SQTIHQWPATLVQPVGSPLSLECTVEGTSNPNLYWYRQAAGRGLQLLFYSVGIGQISSEVPQNLSASRPQDRQFILSSKKLLLSDSGFYLCAWSLSPSGGNEQFFGPGTRLTVL.

This rearrangement joins TRBV6-1 to TRBJ1-2; TRBD1 matches 8 bases. J lost 3 bases, V lost 2 bases, and 11 bases had no gene match. The V gene's germline CDR1 is MNHNS and CDR2 SASEGT. CDR3 length equals 17 residues. The CDR3 bases are TGTGCCAGCAGTGAAAAAGGTCCCGGACAGGGATACTATGGCTACACCTTC. Amino acids: CASSEKGPGQGYYGYTF.

The CDR3 coding sequence is TGTGCCAGCAAGGGACTAGCGGGAGGGGCAGATACGCAGTATTTT. This translates into CASKGLAGGADTQYF. The chain employs TRBV6-5 and TRBJ2-3; the match to TRBD2 covers 16 bases. The ends lost 7 bases at V and 4 bases at J; junction bases unmatched: 2. The V gene's germline CDR1 is MNHEY and CDR2 SVGAGI. The CDR3 extends over 15 amino acids.

Here the CDR3 DNA reads TGTGCCAGCAGCACCGGGACTAGCACAGAGACCCAGTACTTC. It specifies CASSTGTSTETQYF. The chain couples TRBV5-6 to TRBJ2-5, with 9 nucleotides matching TRBD2. The V gene's germline CDR1 is SGHDT and CDR2 YYEEEE. This CDR3 contains 14 residues. V shed 4 bases, J shed 4 bases, and the junction held 5 bases outside the gene matches.

V is TRBV4-2 and J is TRBJ2-1; TRBD2 aligns across 10 bases. Germline lookup yields CDR1 LGHNA and CDR2 YNFKEQ. The CDR3 spans 19 residues. V shed 0 bases and J 4 bases; nucleotides not matched to a gene: 12. The CDR3 DNA follows: TGTGCCAGCAGCCAAGATCCCCCGGCTAGCGGGAGAAATTACAATGAGCAGTTCTTC. This sequence encodes CASSQDPPASGRNYNEQFF.

The CDR3 loop reads CASSPETRELVETQYF. Here the CDR3 DNA reads TGTGCCAGCAGCCCCGAGACGCGGGAGTTGGTTGAGACCCAGTACTTC. V is TRBV5-4 and J is TRBJ2-5; 7 bases agree with TRBD2. After removal of 4 bases from V and 5 bases from J, the junction contained 14 bases not matched to a gene. CDR3 length: 16 amino acids. The V gene's germline CDR1 is SGHNT and CDR2 YYREEE (reference sequence).

The rearrangement joins TRBV7-9 to TRBJ1-2; D is possibly TRBD1 (5 bases). V was clipped by 6 bases and J by 2 bases, with 16 bases between them. The CDR3 has 15 amino acids. In germline, CDR1 is SEHNR, CDR2 FQNEAQ (reference sequence). The CDR3 is CASRPLGGSNYGYTF. DNA for the CDR3: TGTGCCAGCAGGCCCTTGGGGGGTTCAAACTATGGCTACACCTTC.

This chain connects TRBV5-1 to TRBJ2-5, with a tentative D call TRBD1 (6 bases). CDR1 is SGHRS and CDR2 is YFSETQ in the germline V gene. The CDR3 contains 15 residues. Trimming pared 6 bases from V and 4 bases from J, leaving 19 bases between. This CDR3 is CASTLRGNRRETQYF. As DNA, the CDR3 is TGCGCCAGCACCCTGAGGGGGAATCGGAGAGAGACCCAGTACTTC.

The gene calls are TRBV2 and TRBJ2-2; tentatively, D is TRBD1 (6 bases). V dropped 8 bases and J dropped 4 bases, with 8 bases sitting between them. From germline, CDR1 is SNHLY and CDR2 FYNNEI. The CDR3 runs to 12 residues. CDR3 nucleotide sequence: TGTGCCAGCCTAGGGGGCACCGGGGAGCTGTTTTTT. This gives the protein CASLGGTGELFF.

This chain links TRBV5-4 with TRBJ1-2; tentatively, D is TRBD1 (5 bases). The germline V gene encodes CDR1 SGHNT and CDR2 YYREEE (reference sequence). The CDR3 loop spans 12 amino acids. Trimming pared 4 bases from V and 6 bases from J, leaving 10 bases between. CDR3 residues: CASSAQGNGYTF. CDR3 coding DNA: TGTGCCAGCAGCGCCCAGGGTAATGGCTACACCTTC.

J is TRBJ2-4 and V is TRBV7-2; a weak D match, TRBD1 (6 bases). The CDR3 loop spans 16 amino acids. The germline gives CDR1 SGHTA, CDR2 FQGNSA. Between the trimmed V and J ends, which lost 1 base and 8 bases, there was a span of 18 bases. For the CDR3, the DNA is TGTGCCAGCAGCTTAGAGGACAGCCCTTCCCGTGACATTCAGTACTTC. It encodes CASSLEDSPSRDIQYF.